This T cell receptor (beta chain) was captured by sequencing in a study of breast tumors, draining lymph nodes, adjacent tissues. General study results and limits: Compared with basal-like, luminal-like tumors shared significantly more repertoire with nontumor tissue.

The CDR3 spans 15 residues. Per the germline V gene, CDR1 is MNHEY and CDR2 is SVGEGT. V dropped 6 bases and J dropped 2 bases, with 17 bases sitting between them. This clonotype was observed at least ten times. Its antigen is unidentified. From the multiplex PCR reads, TCRdb called clonotypes with MiXCR, one entry per CDR3 protein. In the table there are about 15,000 distinct CDR3 sequences, 50% to 60% of which are singletons. This chain links TRBV6-2 or TRBV6-3 with TRBJ2-7, with a weak D call TRBD1 (5 bases). The sequence was obtained from a female donor with breast cancer. Some clones in this sample may be carry-over from other donors' samples. Sequenced material: tumor-adjacent breast tissue. This CDR3 reads CASSTRLDTPYEQYF. The CDR3 DNA follows: TGTGCCAGCAGCACCCGGTTGGACACCCCCTACGAGCAGTACTTC.